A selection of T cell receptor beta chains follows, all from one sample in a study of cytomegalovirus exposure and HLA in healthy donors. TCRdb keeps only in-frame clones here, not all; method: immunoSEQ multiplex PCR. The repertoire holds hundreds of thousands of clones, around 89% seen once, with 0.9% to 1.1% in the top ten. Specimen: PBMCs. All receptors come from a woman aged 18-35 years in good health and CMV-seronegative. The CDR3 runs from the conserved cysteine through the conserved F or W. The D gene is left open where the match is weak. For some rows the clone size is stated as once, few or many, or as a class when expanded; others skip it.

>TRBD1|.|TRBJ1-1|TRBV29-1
TGCAGCGTTGGCTACCCGGCCCGACAGGGACGTTCCGAAGCTTTCTTT
CSVGYPARQGRSEAFF
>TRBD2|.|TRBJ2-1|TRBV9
TGTGCCAGCAGCCTTAGCGGGAAAGACTACAATGAGCAGTTCTTC
CASSLSGKDYNEQFF
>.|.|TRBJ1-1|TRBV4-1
TGCGCCAGCGCCGGTAGGATGGGGGCGGACACTGAAGCTTTCTTT
CASAGRMGADTEAFF
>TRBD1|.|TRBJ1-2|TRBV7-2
TGTGCCAGCAGCTTACTTCCAGGGGGCCTTGGCTACACCTTC
CASSLLPGGLGYTF
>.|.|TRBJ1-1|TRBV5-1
TGCGCCAGCAGCGCAGGGATGGAATTTAGTGAAGCTTTCTTT
CASSAGMEFSEAFF
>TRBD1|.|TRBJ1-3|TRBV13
TGTGCCAGCAGCCTTCGACAGGGCAACACCATATATTTT
CASSLRQGNTIYF
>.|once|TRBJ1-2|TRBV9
TGTGCCAGCAGCGCAAACAGGGTTGTCGACTATGGCTACACCTTC
CASSANRVVDYGYTF
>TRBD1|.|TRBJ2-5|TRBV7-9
TGTGCCAGCAGCGACGACAGGGGGCAAGAGACCCAGTACTTC
CASSDDRGQETQYF
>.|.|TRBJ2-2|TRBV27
TGTGCCAGCAATTCGTTGGGGCACACCGGGGAGCTGTTTTTT
CASNSLGHTGELFF
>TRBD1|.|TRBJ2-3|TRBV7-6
TGTGCCAGCAGCTCACGGACAGGGGTGAAAGATACGCAGTATTTT
CASSSRTGVKDTQYF
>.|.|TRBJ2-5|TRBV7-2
TGTGCCAGCAGCTTAAGGCGGAACCAAGAGACCCAGTACTTC
CASSLRRNQETQYF
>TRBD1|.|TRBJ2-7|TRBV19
TGTGCCAGTGGACAGGGCACTTACGAGCAGTACTTC
CASGQGTYEQYF
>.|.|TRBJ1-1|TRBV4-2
TGTGCCAGCAGCCAAGATCGTCGGGGTATCACTGAAGCTTTCTTT
CASSQDRRGITEAFF
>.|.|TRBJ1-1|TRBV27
TGTGCCAGCAGTTTCAACGGGGACTTGAACACTGAAGCTTTCTTT
CASSFNGDLNTEAFF
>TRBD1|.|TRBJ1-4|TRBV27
TGTGCCAGCAGTGACAGGGGGCTAAGGTACGGGGATGAAAAACTGTTTTTT
CASSDRGLRYGDEKLFF
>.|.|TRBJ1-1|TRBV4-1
TGCGCCAGCAGCCAAACTGCAGGGCGCACTGAAGCTTTCTTT
CASSQTAGRTEAFF
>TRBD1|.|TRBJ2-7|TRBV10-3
TGTGCCATCAACTCCCCGGACAGGGGCTACGAGCAGTACTTC
CAINSPDRGYEQYF